The 19 T cell receptor beta chains reported below all come from one sample, sequenced in a study of blood T cell repertoires in COVID-19. Sequenced by immunoSEQ multiplex PCR; TCRdb stores in-frame clones only, minus some. Among 200,000 to 250,000 clones listed, around nine tenths were seen once. Material for sequencing was PBMCs or T cells enriched from blood (not recorded which). These receptors were obtained from a woman aged 45-65 years who had recovered from COVID-19.

V gene TRBV25-1 combines with J gene TRBJ1-2; TRBD1 matches at 8 bases. The CDR3 is made up of 15 amino acids. Germline lookup yields CDR1 MGHDK and CDR2 SYGVNS. V gave up 2 bases and J gave up 5 bases; unmatched junction bases: 7. The chain's CDR3 is CASSEPGTGVYGYTF. CDR3 nucleotide sequence: TGTGCCAGCAGTGAACCCGGGACAGGAGTTTATGGCTACACCTTC.

This CDR3 reads CSVTGGGTEAFF. CDR3 nucleotides: TGCAGCGTGACAGGGGGTGGGACTGAAGCTTTCTTT. The chain links TRBV29-1 to TRBJ1-1, with TRBD1 matching 9 bases. Germline loops: CDR1 SQVTM, CDR2 ANQGSEA. This CDR3 has 12 amino acids. V was clipped by 6 bases and J by 5 bases; unmatched bases: 4.

The rearrangement uses TRBV15 and TRBJ1-2; D is unresolved. The CDR3 has 15 residues. Trimming took off 5 bases at V and 4 bases at J, with 17 bases between the two ends. CDR1 is LNHNV and CDR2 is YYDKDF in the germline V gene (reference sequence). CDR3 sequence (DNA): TGTGCCACCAGCTCTAAAAACAGCGGTGTCTATGGCTACACCTTC. Its protein is CATSSKNSGVYGYTF.

The rearrangement joins TRBV12-5 to TRBJ2-2; D is unclear. V lost 2 bases to trimming and J lost 4 bases, with 11 bases between them. The CDR3 spans 15 residues. CDR1 is LGHNT, CDR2 FRNRAP, per germline. CDR3 in amino acids: CASGLMTPFTGELFF. Written as DNA, the CDR3 is TGTGCTAGTGGTTTGATGACTCCTTTCACCGGGGAGCTGTTTTTT.

This rearrangement joins TRBV5-1 to TRBJ2-1; possible D gene TRBD1, 5 bases. Deletions cut 0 bases from V and 5 bases from J, with 6 bases between. The CDR3 totals 13 residues. CDR1 is SGHRS, CDR2 YFSETQ, per germline. The CDR3 protein is CASSLGQHNEQFF. DNA of the CDR3: TGCGCCAGCAGCTTGGGACAGCACAATGAGCAGTTCTTC. Based on the CDR3 plus reference TRBV5-1 and TRBJ2-1, the full variable domain is KAGVTQTPRYLIKTRGQQVTLSCSPISGHRSVSWYQQTPGQGLQFLFEYFSETQRNKGNFPGRFSGRQFSNSRSEMNVSTLELGDSALYLCASSLGQHNEQFFGPGTRLTVL.

The chain carries TRBV27 and TRBJ1-6; 7 bases align to TRBD1. V shed 5 bases, J shed 10 bases, and the junction held 14 bases outside the gene matches. The germline CDR1 and CDR2 sequences are MNHEY and SMNVEV (reference sequence). The CDR3 is made up of 16 amino acids. For the CDR3, the DNA is TGTGCCAGCAGTCCCATTCCGGGACAGAAAGGCTCACCCCTCCACTTT. It encodes CASSPIPGQKGSPLHF.

The count of this clone is one. This CDR3 is CASSDRGRNEQFF. The CDR3 DNA is TGTGCCAGCAGCGACAGGGGTCGGAATGAGCAGTTCTTC. V and J are TRBV7-9 and TRBJ2-1; 8 bases are shared with TRBD1. The V gene end was trimmed by 5 bases and the J gene end by 7 bases; junction bases not matched to a gene: 4. The CDR3 has 13 residues. The V gene's germline CDR1 is SEHNR and CDR2 FQNEAQ (reference sequence).

This clone was recorded once. The rearrangement links TRBV27 to TRBJ1-2; D gene unclear. Germline loops: CDR1 MNHEY, CDR2 SMNVEV (reference sequence). The CDR3 totals 15 residues. V dropped 0 bases and J dropped 7 bases, with 15 bases sitting between them. The CDR3 nucleotides are TGTGCCAGCAGTTTATCGCCAGTCAGCGGAGGTGGCTACACCTTC. This translates into CASSLSPVSGGGYTF.

The V gene is TRBV7-3, the J gene TRBJ2-2; D is possibly TRBD2 (5 bases). The CDR3 has 13 residues. From germline, CDR1 is SGHTA and CDR2 FQGTGA. The V end was cut by 0 bases, the J end by 6 bases, with 5 bases between. The CDR3 nucleotides read TGTGCCAGCAGCTTAACTAGCGCCGGGGAGCTGTTTTTT. Its translation: CASSLTSAGELFF.

The chain couples TRBV5-8 to TRBJ1-4; D gene ambiguous. The CDR3 consists of 14 residues. From germline, CDR1 is SGHTS and CDR2 YDEGEE. The ends were cut back, 4 bases at V and 7 bases at J, with 14 bases in the middle. CDR3 DNA sequence: TGTGCCAGCAGCCAAGGCGGGCGGGGTGAAAAACTGTTTTTT. Translation: CASSQGGRGEKLFF.

This clone is a singleton in its sample. The rearrangement uses TRBV11-2 and TRBJ2-3; D remains unclear. The germline V gene encodes CDR1 SGHAT and CDR2 FQNNGV. Trimming took off 2 bases at V and 3 bases at J, with 6 bases between the two ends. The CDR3 length is 13 residues. The CDR3 sequence is CASSLSPTDTQYF. CDR3 DNA sequence: TGTGCCAGCAGCTTATCTCCGACAGATACGCAGTATTTT.

The chain joins TRBV29-1 to TRBJ2-1, with TRBD1 as a possible D gene (5 bases). V lost 2 bases to trimming and J lost 6 bases, with 20 bases between them. This CDR3 is 16 amino acids long. CDR1 is SQVTM and CDR2 is ANQGSEA in the germline V gene. CDR3 nucleotides: TGCAGCGTTGAAATGGGGCGGCTTGGAGTGGGCAATGAGCAGTTCTTC. It codes for CSVEMGRLGVGNEQFF.

The chain recombines TRBV28 with TRBJ2-7; D might be TRBD2 (6 bases). Germline lookup yields CDR1 MDHEN and CDR2 SYDVKM. The CDR3 consists of 17 residues. With 5 bases removed from V and 2 bases from J, the gap between germline ends came to 22 bases. CDR3 in DNA: TGTGCCAGCAGTGTGACGGCGGGGAAACCCGCCCCCTACGAGCAGTACTTC. This gives the protein CASSVTAGKPAPYEQYF.

V is TRBV2 and J is TRBJ1-6, with 10 bases that match TRBD1. CDR3 length: 15 amino acids. CDR1 and CDR2 (germline): SNHLY, FYNNEI. V lost 2 bases, J lost 9 bases, and 4 bases stayed unmatched. The CDR3 DNA reads as TGTGCCAGCAGTGAATCCGGGACAGGGGTTTCACCCCTCCACTTT. This encodes CASSESGTGVSPLHF.

This clone was observed a handful of times. An end of the junction does not agree with germline; a read error may underlie this. This sequence joins TRBV7-7 and TRBJ2-1; 13 bases agree with TRBD2. The V gene's germline CDR1 is SSHAT and CDR2 FNYEAQ (reference sequence). The CDR3 has 16 amino acids. Written as DNA, the CDR3 is TGTGCTAGCAGCGCCTGGACTAGCGGGAGTACGGATGAGCAGTTCTTC. It yields the protein CASSAWTSGSTDEQFF.

The chain couples TRBV27 to TRBJ2-7; 8 nucleotides align to TRBD2. Germline V gives CDR1 MNHEY, CDR2 SMNVEV (reference sequence). The CDR3 spans 13 residues. V shed 3 bases, J shed 6 bases, and the junction held 4 bases outside the gene matches. The chain's CDR3 is CASSLGTRGEQYF. The CDR3 bases are TGTGCCAGCAGTTTGGGGACTAGAGGCGAGCAGTACTTC.

V and J are TRBV27 and TRBJ1-2, with 8 positions matching TRBD1. V was clipped by 1 base and J by 2 bases; unmatched bases: 12. The CDR3 sequence is 18 residues long. Germline-derived CDR1 and CDR2 are MNHEY and SMNVEV (reference sequence). CDR3 DNA sequence: TGTGCCAGCAGTTTATTCTCGGGACAGGCCCTTGTCAACTATGGCTACACCTTC. It codes for CASSLFSGQALVNYGYTF.

This chain links TRBV6-6 with TRBJ2-2; D gene uncertain. From germline, CDR1 is MNHNY and CDR2 SVGAGI (reference sequence). The CDR3 has 12 amino acids. V lost 6 bases and J 6 bases, leaving 8 bases between the germline ends. Here the CDR3 reads CASSPSAGELFF. The CDR3 DNA follows: TGTGCCAGCAGCCCGTCGGCCGGGGAGCTGTTTTTT.

The chain carries TRBV30 and TRBJ1-6; D might be TRBD1 (6 bases). Germline CDR1 is GTSNPN and CDR2 is SVGIG (reference sequence). The CDR3 runs 15 residues. V was trimmed by 3 bases and J by 7 bases, leaving 16 bases between them. The CDR3 DNA sequence: TGTGCCTGGAGCCTATGGACAGCCAAAAATTCACCCCTCCACTTT. Residues: CAWSLWTAKNSPLHF. The full variable domain, its missing parts supplied by reference TRBV30 and TRBJ1-6, is SQTIHQWPATLVQPVGSPLSLECTVEGTSNPNLYWYRQAAGRGLQLLFYSVGIGQISSEVPQNLSASRPQDRQFILSSKKLLLSDSGFYLCAWSLWTAKNSPLHFGNGTRLTVT.